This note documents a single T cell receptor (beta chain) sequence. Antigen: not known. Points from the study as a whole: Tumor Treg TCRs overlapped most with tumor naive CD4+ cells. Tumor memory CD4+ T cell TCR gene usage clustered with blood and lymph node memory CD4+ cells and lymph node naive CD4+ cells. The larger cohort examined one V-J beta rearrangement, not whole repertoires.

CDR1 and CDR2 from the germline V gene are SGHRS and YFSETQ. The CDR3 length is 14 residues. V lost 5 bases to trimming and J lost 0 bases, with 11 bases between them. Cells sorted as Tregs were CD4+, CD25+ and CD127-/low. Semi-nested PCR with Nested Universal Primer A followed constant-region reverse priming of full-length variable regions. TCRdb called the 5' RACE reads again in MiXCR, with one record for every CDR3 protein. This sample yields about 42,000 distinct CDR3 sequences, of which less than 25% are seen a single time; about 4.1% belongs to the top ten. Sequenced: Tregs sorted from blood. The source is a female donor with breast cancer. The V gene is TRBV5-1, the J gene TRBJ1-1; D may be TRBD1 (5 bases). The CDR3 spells CASSPGGVNTEAFF. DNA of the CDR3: TGCGCCAGCAGTCCCGGGGGAGTGAACACTGAAGCTTTCTTT.